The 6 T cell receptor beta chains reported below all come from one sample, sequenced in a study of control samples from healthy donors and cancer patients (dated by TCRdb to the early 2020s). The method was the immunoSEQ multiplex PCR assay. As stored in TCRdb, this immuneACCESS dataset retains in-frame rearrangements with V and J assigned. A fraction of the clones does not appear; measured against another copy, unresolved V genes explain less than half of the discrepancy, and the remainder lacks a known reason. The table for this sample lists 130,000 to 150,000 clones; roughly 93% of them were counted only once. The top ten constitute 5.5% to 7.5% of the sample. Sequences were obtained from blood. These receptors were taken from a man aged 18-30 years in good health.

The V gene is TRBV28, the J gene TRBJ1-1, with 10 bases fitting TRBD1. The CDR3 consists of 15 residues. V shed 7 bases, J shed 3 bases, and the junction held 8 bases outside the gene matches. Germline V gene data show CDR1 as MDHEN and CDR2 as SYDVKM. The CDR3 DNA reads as TGTGCCAGCAAAATTCCGGGACAGGGGTACACTGAAGCTTTCTTT. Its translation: CASKIPGQGYTEAFF. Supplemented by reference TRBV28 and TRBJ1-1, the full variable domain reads DVKVTQSSRYLVKRTGEKVFLECVQDMDHENMFWYRQDPGLGLRLIYFSYDVKMKEKGDIPEGYSVSREKKERFSLILESASTNQTSMYLCASKIPGQGYTEAFFGQGTRLTVV.

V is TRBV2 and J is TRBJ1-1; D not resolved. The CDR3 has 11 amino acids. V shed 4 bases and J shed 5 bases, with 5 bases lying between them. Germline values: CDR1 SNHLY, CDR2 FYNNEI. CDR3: CASSAKTEAFF. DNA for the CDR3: TGTGCCAGCAGTGCAAAGACTGAAGCTTTCTTT.

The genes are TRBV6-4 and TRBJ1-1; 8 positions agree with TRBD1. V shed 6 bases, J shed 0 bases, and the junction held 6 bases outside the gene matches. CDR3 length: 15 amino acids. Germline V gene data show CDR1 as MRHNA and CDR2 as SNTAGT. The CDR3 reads CASSRQGFMNTEAFF. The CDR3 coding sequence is TGTGCCAGCAGCAGACAGGGGTTCATGAACACTGAAGCTTTCTTT.

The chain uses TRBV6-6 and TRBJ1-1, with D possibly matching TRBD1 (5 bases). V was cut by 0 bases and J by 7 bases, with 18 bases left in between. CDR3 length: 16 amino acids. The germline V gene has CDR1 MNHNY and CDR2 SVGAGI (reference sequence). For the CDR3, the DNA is TGTGCCAGCAGTTACTCCCGGGGCGCGGGTAGGAGTGAAGCTTTCTTT. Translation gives CASSYSRGAGRSEAFF.

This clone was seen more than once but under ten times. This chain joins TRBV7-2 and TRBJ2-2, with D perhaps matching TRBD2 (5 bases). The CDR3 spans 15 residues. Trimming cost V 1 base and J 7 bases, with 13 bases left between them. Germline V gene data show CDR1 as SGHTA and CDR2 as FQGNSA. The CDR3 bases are TGTGCCAGCAGCTTAGGCGGGCGAGCTCGCGGGGAGCTGTTTTTT. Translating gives CASSLGGRARGELFF.

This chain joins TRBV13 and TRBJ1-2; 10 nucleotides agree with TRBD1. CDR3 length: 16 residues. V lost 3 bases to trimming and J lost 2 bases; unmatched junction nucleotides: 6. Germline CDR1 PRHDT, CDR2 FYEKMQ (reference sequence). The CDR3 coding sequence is TGTGCCAGCAGCTTGACCGGGACAGGGGCAAACTATGGCTACACCTTC. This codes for CASSLTGTGANYGYTF.